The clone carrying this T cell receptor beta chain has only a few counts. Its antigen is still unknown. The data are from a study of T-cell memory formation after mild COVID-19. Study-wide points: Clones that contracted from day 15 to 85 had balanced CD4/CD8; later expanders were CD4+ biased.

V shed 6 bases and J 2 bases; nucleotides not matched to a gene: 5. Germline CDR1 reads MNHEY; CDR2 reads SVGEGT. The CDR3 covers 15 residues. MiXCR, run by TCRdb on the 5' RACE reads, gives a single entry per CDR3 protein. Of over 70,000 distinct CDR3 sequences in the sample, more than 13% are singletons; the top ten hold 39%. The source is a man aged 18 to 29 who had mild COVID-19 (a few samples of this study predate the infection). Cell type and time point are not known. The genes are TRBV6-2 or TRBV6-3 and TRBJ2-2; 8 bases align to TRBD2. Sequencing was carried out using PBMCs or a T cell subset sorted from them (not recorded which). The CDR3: CASSSGGSNTGELFF. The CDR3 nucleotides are TGTGCCAGCAGCAGCGGGGGATCTAACACCGGGGAGCTGTTTTTT.